Listed below are T cell receptor beta chains from one sample, sequenced in a study of identifying expanded T cells in peripheral blood. Repertoires were generated with immunoSEQ multiplex PCR, while TCRdb's copy carries only in-frame clones and drops some. The data hold 50,000 to 60,000 clones, with 82% observed a single time. The sample comprised blood. These receptors all come from a person between 18 and 75 years old in good health. Both conserved end residues are part of each CDR3. The order of the fields is D gene, clone size, J gene, V gene, CDR3 DNA, CDR3 protein. D genes are given only for firm matches. Clone size is shown for a subset of rows, as once, few, many or a class of expanded clone.

>NA|few|TRBJ1-1|TRBV7-1
TGTGCCAGCAGCTTAGTCCCCGGAGCCAACACTGAAGCTTTCTTT
CASSLVPGANTEAFF
>NA|NA|TRBJ1-3|TRBV4-3
TGCGCCAGCAGCCAAGGATCGAGACGGCTAAACACCATATATTTT
CASSQGSRRLNTIYF
>TRBD1|NA|TRBJ2-2|TRBV5-1
TGCGCCAGCAGCTCCCGGGACAGGGAAAACTCGAACACCGGGGAGCTGTTTTTT
CASSSRDRENSNTGELFF
>NA|NA|TRBJ2-5|TRBV6-5
TGTGCCAGCCAAAGGGGGGAGACCCAGTACTTC
CASQRGETQYF
>TRBD1|once|TRBJ2-6|TRBV29-1
TGCAGCGTTCCGGACAGGGAAAGGCCCGGGGCCAACGTCCTGACTTTC
CSVPDRERPGANVLTF
>TRBD2|NA|TRBJ2-1|TRBV7-7
TGTGCCAGCAGCTTACGTCTAGCGGGGGGAAGCTCCTACAATGAGCAGTTCTTC
CASSLRLAGGSSYNEQFF
>NA|NA|TRBJ2-2|TRBV28
TGTGCCAGCAGTCAGGACTCTTCGGACACCGGGGAGCTGTTTTTT
CASSQDSSDTGELFF
>NA|NA|TRBJ1-1|TRBV4-1
TGCGCCAGCAGCTTAAACAGTGAAGCTTTCTTT
CASSLNSEAFF
>NA|NA|TRBJ2-7|TRBV5-1
TGCGCCAGCAGCTCGGTCGCTCAGGGGTCCTACGAGCAGTACTTC
CASSSVAQGSYEQYF
>NA|NA|TRBJ2-2|TRBV11-3
TGTGCCAGCGCCCCGGGACTCCCGAACACCGGGGAGCTGTTTTTT
CASAPGLPNTGELFF
>TRBD1|NA|TRBJ1-4|TRBV27
TGTGCCAGCAGTCCACCCAGGACAGGTCTCAAGGAAAAACTGTTTTTT
CASSPPRTGLKEKLFF
>NA|NA|TRBJ2-4|TRBV9
TGTGCCAGCAGCCCACAGCTAGGGGGGCGAGGTGTTCAGTACTTC
CASSPQLGGRGVQYF
>NA|NA|TRBJ1-3|TRBV5-4
TGTGCCAGCAGCTCAACCGTTGGGGGGGGCTCTGGAAACACCATATATTTT
CASSSTVGGGSGNTIYF
>NA|NA|TRBJ1-1|TRBV30
TGTGCCGGTACCGCAGCATCCGGGAATGCTGAAGCTTTCTTT
CAGTAASGNAEAFF
>NA|once|TRBJ1-5|TRBV19
TGTGCCAGTAGTCCCTCGAGGCGGTTCAATCAGCCCCAGCATTTT
CASSPSRRFNQPQHF
>NA|NA|TRBJ1-1|TRBV7-9
TGTGCCAGCAGCCCCCCGGACGGTACGGCCGACACTGAAGCTTTCTTT
CASSPPDGTADTEAFF
>NA|NA|TRBJ2-5|TRBV29-1
TGCAGCGCACAGACAGCCCAAGAGACCCAGTACTTC
CSAQTAQETQYF
>TRBD1|NA|TRBJ1-2|TRBV6-6
TGTGCCAGCACCACAGGGGCCTGGTGGGGCTACACCTTC
CASTTGAWWGYTF
>TRBD1|NA|TRBJ2-5|TRBV7-2
TGTGCCAGCAGCCCGGGACAGGGCGAGACCCAGTACTTC
CASSPGQGETQYF
>TRBD2|NA|TRBJ2-1|TRBV7-3
TGTGCCAGCAGCAGTACTAGCGGGGGGGCTTACAATGAGCAGTTCTTC
CASSSTSGGAYNEQFF
>NA|NA|TRBJ2-3|TRBV28
TGTGCCAGCAGTTTGATACGCACAGATACGCAGTATTTT
CASSLIRTDTQYF
>NA|NA|TRBJ1-5|TRBV19
TGTGCCAGTAGTATAGATAGCCTGCGGGGACAGCCCCAGCATTTT
CASSIDSLRGQPQHF
>NA|NA|TRBJ2-1|TRBV19
TGTGCCAGTAGTATTGGGGTCACCTACAATGAGCAGTTCTTC
CASSIGVTYNEQFF
>TRBD2|NA|TRBJ2-1|TRBV14
TGTGCCAGCAGCCGACGACTAGCAGAAAACAATGAGCAGTTCTTC
CASSRRLAENNEQFF
>NA|NA|TRBJ2-3|TRBV29-1
TGCAGCGTGATCCTCTTGGCTAGCGTACCCACAGATACGCAGTATTTT
CSVILLASVPTDTQYF
>NA|few|TRBJ2-3|TRBV4-2
TGTGCCAGCAGCCAGGGGAGCACAGATACGCAGTATTTT
CASSQGSTDTQYF
>NA|NA|TRBJ2-1|TRBV5-4
TGTGCCAGCAGCTTGGATCCTGGCTCCTACAATGAGCAGTTCTTC
CASSLDPGSYNEQFF
>NA|NA|TRBJ2-3|TRBV28
TGTGCCAGCAGCGCCCCAAGCGAGGGCACAGATACGCAGTATTTT
CASSAPSEGTDTQYF
>NA|NA|TRBJ1-2|TRBV27
TGTGCCAGCAGGGGAAACAGGGTGGGAGGCTACACCTTC
CASRGNRVGGYTF
>NA|NA|TRBJ2-1|TRBV4-1
TGCGCCAGCAGCCAAGATTCTAGTATCAGCTACAATGAGCAGTTCTTC
CASSQDSSISYNEQFF
>NA|NA|TRBJ1-2|TRBV7-9
TGTGCCAGCAGCCAAGTGGGGGGCGATAGCTATGGCTACACCTTC
CASSQVGGDSYGYTF
>NA|once|TRBJ1-1|TRBV2
TGTGCCAGCAGTGGGTCCGGGATGCCATCCTCCGCAACTTTCTTT
CASSGSGMPSSATFF
>TRBD2|NA|TRBJ2-5|TRBV19
TGTGCCAGTAGCGGAACTAGCGGGAGGGCCATAAAGACCCAGTACTTC
CASSGTSGRAIKTQYF
>NA|once|TRBJ2-2|TRBV6-5
TGTGCCAGCAGCGGCCTGGGGGAGCTGTTTTTT
CASSGLGELFF
>NA|NA|TRBJ1-4|TRBV27
TGTGCCAGCAGCCCGAGAACCGGGGAAAAACTGTTTTTT
CASSPRTGEKLFF
>NA|few|TRBJ2-2|TRBV2
TGTGCCAGCAGTGAACTTAGGGGTGGGACGAGGGGTCCCGGGGAGCTGTTTTTT
CASSELRGGTRGPGELFF
>TRBD2|NA|TRBJ2-3|TRBV19
TGTGCCAGTAGTATAGGGTTTTGGGAGGCGAGCGGGAGACATACGCAGTATTTT
CASSIGFWEASGRHTQYF